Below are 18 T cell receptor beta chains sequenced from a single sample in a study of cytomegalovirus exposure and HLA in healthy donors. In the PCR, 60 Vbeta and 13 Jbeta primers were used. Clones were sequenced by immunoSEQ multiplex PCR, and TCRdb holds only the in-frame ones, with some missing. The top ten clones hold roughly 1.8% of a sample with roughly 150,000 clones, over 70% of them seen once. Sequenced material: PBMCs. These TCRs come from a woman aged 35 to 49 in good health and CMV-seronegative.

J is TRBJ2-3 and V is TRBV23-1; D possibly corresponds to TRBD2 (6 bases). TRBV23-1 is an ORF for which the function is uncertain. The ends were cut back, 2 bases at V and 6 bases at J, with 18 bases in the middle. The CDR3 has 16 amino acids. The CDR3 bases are TGCGCCAGCAGTCAAATTCGACTAGTACTAAGCGATACGCAGTATTTT. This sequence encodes CASSQIRLVLSDTQYF.

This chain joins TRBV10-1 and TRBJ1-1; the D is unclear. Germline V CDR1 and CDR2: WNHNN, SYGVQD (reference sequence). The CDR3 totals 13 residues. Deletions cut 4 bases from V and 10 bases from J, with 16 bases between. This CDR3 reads CASSAEGTRSAFF. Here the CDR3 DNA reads TGCGCCAGCAGTGCTGAGGGAACACGGTCAGCTTTCTTT.

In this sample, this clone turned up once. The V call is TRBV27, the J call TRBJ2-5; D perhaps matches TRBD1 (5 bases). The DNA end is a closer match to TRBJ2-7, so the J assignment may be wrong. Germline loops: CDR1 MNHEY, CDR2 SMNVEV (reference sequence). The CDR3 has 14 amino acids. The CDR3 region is CASSLSVERGEQYF. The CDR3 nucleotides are TGTGCCAGCAGTTTATCTGTTGAAAGGGGCGAGCAGTACTTC.

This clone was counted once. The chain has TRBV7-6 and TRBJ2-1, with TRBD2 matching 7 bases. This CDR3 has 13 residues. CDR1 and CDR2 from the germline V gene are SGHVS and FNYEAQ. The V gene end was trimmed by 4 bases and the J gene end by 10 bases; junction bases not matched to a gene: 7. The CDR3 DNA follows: TGTGCCAGCAGCTCAACGTGGGGGGGGGAGCAGTTCTTC. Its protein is CASSSTWGGEQFF.

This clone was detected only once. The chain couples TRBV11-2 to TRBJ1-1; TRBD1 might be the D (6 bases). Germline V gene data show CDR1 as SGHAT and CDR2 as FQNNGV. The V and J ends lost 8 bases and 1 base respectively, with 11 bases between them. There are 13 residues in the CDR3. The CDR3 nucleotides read TGTGCCAGCGCTGGGGGGGCGAACACTGAAGCTTTCTTT. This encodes CASAGGANTEAFF.

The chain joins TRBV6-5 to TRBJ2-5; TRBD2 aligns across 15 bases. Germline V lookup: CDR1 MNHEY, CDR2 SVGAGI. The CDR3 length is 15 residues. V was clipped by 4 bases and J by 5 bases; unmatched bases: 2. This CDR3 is CASSSGTSGGETQYF. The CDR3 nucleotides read TGTGCCAGCAGTTCAGGGACTAGCGGGGGGGAGACCCAGTACTTC.

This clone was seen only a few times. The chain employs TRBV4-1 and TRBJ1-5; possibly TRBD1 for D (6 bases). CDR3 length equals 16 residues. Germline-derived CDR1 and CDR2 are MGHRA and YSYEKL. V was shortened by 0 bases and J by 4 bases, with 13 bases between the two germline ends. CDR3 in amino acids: CASSQDLTGANQPQHF. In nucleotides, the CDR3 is TGCGCCAGCAGCCAAGATTTGACAGGCGCTAATCAGCCCCAGCATTTT.

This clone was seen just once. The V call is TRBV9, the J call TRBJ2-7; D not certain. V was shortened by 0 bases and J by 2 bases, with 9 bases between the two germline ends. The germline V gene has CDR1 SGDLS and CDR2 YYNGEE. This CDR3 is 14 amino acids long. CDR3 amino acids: CASSVGAETYEQYF. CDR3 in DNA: TGTGCCAGCAGCGTAGGAGCTGAAACCTACGAGCAGTACTTC.

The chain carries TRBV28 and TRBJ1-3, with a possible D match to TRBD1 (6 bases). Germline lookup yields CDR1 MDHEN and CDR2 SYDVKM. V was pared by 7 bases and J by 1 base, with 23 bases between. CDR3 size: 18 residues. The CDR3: CASIPGGWGRSSGNTIYF. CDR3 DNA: TGTGCCAGCATCCCGGGGGGCTGGGGCCGCTCATCTGGAAACACCATATATTTT.

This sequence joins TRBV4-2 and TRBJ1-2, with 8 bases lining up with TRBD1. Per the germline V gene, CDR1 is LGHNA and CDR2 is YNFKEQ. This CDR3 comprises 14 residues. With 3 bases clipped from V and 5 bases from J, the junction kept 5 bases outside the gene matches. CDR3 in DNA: TGTGCCAGCAGCCAGACAGGGGATGTATATGGCTACACCTTC. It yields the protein CASSQTGDVYGYTF.

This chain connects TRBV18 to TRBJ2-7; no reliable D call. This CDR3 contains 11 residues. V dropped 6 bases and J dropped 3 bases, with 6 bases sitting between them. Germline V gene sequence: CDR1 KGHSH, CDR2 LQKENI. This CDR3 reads CASSPNYEQYF. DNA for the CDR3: TGTGCCAGCTCTCCTAACTACGAGCAGTACTTC.

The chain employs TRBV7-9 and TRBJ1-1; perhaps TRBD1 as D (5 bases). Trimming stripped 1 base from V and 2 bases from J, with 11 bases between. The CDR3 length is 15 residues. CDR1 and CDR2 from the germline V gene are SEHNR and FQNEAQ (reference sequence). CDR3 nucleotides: TGTGCCAGCAGCTTAGAGGTAGGGGAAAACACTGAAGCTTTCTTT. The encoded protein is CASSLEVGENTEAFF.

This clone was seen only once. CDR3 bases: TGTGCCATCAGTGGGGGGGGGACCTTCAATCAGCCCCAGCATTTT. It yields the protein CAISGGGTFNQPQHF. The gene calls are TRBV10-3 and TRBJ1-5; a possible D gene is TRBD1 (5 bases). This CDR3 region has 15 residues. Looked up from germline, CDR1 is ENHRY and CDR2 is SYGVKD. The V and J ends lost 4 bases and 3 bases respectively, with 13 bases between them.

CDR3 protein: CASSPGTALMSNYGYTF. The CDR3 DNA reads TGCGCCAGCAGCCCCGGGACAGCCCTAATGTCTAACTATGGCTACACCTTC. This chain connects TRBV4-1 to TRBJ1-2; 7 bases line up with TRBD1. The junction had 11 bases not matched to a gene; V was cut back by 4 bases and J by 0 bases. CDR1 is MGHRA, CDR2 YSYEKL, per germline. CDR3 length: 17 residues.

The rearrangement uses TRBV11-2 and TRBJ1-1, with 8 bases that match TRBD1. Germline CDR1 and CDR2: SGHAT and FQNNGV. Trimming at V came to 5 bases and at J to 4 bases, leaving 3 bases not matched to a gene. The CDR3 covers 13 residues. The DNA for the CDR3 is TGTGCCAGCAGCCGGACAGGGAGCACTGAAGCTTTCTTT. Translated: CASSRTGSTEAFF.

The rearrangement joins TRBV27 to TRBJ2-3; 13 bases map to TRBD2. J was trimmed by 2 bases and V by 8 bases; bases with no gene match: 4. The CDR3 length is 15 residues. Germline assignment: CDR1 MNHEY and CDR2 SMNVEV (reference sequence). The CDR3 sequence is CASGLAGAITDTQYF. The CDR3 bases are TGTGCCAGCGGACTAGCGGGGGCTATCACAGATACGCAGTATTTT.

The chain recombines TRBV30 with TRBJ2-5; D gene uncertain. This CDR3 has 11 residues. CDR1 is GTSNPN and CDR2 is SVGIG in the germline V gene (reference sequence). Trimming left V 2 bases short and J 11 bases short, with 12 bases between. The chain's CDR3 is CAWSSLTEQYF. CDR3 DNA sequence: TGTGCCTGGAGTTCTTTAACGGAGCAGTACTTC.

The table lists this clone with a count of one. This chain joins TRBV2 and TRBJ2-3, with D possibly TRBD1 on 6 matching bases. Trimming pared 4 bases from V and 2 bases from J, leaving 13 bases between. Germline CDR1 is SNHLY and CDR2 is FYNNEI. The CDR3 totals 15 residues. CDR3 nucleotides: TGTGCCAGCAGTGCACAGGGCGGCGCCACAGATACGCAGTATTTT. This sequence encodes CASSAQGGATDTQYF.